The T cell receptor beta chain under discussion was sequenced for a study of shared clonotypes between healthy human individuals. The CDR3 has 16 residues. J was trimmed by 0 bases and V by 0 bases; bases with no gene match: 5. Germline V gene sequence: CDR1 KGHSH, CDR2 LQKENI. Assay: immunoSEQ multiplex PCR; the TCRdb copy retains only in-frame clones and omits some. The sample records millions of clones, about 94% being singletons. Only CD45RO-negative cells positively selected for CCR7 counted as naive CD8 cells, so terminally differentiated effector memory CD45RA+ cells were excluded. Sequences were obtained from naive CD8+ T cells sorted from blood. The rearrangement links TRBV18 to TRBJ2-7, with 7 bases matching TRBD1. The sequence was collected from a man between 18 and 35 years old in good health. The CDR3 is CASSPPGQLSSYEQYF. CDR3 nucleotide sequence: TGTGCCAGCTCACCACCGGGACAGCTGAGCTCCTACGAGCAGTACTTC.